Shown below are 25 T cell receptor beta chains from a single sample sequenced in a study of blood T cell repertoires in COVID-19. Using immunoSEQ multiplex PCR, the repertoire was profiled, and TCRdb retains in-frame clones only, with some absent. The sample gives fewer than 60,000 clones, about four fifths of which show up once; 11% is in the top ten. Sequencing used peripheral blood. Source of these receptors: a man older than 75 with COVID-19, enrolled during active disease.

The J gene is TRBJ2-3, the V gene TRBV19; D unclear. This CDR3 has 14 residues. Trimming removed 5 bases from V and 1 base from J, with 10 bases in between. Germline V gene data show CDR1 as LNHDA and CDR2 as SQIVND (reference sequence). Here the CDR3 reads CASSFGVGTDTQYF. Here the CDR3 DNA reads TGTGCCAGTAGTTTCGGAGTCGGCACAGATACGCAGTATTTT.

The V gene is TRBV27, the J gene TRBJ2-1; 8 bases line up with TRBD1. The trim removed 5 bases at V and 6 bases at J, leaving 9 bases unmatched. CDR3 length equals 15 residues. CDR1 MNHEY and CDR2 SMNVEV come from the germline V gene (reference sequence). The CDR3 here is CASSPRQGARNEQFF. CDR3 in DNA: TGTGCCAGCAGTCCCCGGCAGGGGGCACGCAATGAGCAGTTCTTC.

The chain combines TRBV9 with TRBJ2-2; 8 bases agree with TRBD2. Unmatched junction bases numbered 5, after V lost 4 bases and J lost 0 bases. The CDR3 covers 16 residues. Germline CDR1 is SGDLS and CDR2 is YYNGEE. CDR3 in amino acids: CASSPRGGTNTGELFF. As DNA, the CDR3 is TGTGCCAGCAGCCCCCGGGGGGGGACGAACACCGGGGAGCTGTTTTTT. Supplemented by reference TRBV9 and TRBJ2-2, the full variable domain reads DSGVTQTPKHLITATGQRVTLRCSPRSGDLSVYWYQQSLDQGLQFLIQYYNGEERAKGNILERFSAQQFPDLHSELNLSSLELGDSALYFCASSPRGGTNTGELFFGEGSRLTVL.

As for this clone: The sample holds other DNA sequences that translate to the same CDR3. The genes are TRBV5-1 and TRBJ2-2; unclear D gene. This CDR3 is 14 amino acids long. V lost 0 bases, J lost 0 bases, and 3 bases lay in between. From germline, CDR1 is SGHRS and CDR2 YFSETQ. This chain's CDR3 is CASSLDTNTGELFF. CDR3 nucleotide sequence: TGCGCCAGCAGCTTGGACACGAACACCGGGGAGCTGTTTTTT.

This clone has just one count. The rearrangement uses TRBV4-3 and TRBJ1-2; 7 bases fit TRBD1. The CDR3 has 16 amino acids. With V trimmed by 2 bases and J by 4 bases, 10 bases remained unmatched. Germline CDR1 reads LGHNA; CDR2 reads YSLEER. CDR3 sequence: CASSQSQTGTAYGYTF. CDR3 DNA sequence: TGCGCCAGCAGCCAATCCCAAACTGGGACAGCCTATGGCTACACCTTC.

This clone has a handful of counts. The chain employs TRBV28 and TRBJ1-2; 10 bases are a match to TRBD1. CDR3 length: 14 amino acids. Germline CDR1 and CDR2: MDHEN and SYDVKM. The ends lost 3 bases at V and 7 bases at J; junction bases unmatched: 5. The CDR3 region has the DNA TGTGCCAGCAGTTTTGGACAGGGGGTTGCTGGCTACACCTTC. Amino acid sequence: CASSFGQGVAGYTF.

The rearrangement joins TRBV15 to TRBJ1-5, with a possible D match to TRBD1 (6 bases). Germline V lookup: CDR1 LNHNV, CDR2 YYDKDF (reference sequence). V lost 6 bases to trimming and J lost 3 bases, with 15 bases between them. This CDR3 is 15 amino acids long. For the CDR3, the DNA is TGTGCCACCAGGAACCCGGGGGGCTCCAATCAGCCCCAGCATTTT. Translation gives CATRNPGGSNQPQHF.

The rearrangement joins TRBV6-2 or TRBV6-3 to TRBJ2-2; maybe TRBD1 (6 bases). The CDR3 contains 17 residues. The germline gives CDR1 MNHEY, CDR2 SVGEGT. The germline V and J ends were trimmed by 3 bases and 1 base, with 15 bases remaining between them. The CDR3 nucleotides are TGTGCCAGCAGTTATGGTTCAGGGGCCCTGAACACCGGGGAGCTGTTTTTT. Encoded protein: CASSYGSGALNTGELFF.

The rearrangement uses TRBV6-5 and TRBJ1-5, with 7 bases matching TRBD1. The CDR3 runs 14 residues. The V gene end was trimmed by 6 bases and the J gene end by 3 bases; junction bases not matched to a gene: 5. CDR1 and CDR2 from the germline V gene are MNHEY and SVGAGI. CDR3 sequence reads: CASSTGQVNQPQHF. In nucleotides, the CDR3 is TGTGCCAGCAGCACCGGACAGGTCAATCAGCCCCAGCATTTT.

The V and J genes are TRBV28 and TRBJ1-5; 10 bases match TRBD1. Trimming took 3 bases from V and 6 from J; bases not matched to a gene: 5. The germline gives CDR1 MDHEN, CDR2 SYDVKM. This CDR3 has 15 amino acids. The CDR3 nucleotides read TGTGCCAGCAGTTTCGGGACAGGGGCAAGTCAGCCCCAGCATTTT. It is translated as CASSFGTGASQPQHF.

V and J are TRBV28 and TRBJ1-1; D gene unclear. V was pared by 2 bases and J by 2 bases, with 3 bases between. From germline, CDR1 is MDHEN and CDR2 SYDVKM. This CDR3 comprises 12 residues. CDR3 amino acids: CASSLLNTEAFF. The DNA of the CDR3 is TGTGCCAGCAGTTTACTTAACACTGAAGCTTTCTTT.

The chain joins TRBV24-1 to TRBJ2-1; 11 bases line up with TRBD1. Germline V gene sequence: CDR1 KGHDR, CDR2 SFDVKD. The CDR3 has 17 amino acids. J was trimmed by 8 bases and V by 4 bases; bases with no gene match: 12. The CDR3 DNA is TGTGCCACCAGTGAGACTCCTCCTGGACAGGGGGCATATGAGCAGTTCTTC. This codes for CATSETPPGQGAYEQFF.

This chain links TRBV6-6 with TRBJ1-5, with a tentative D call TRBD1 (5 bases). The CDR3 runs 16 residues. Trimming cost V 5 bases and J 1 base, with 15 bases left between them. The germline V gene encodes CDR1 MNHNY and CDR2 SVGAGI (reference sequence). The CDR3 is CASSPGTFLSNQPQHF. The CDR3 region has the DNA TGTGCCAGCAGTCCCGGGACTTTTTTGAGCAATCAGCCCCAGCATTTT.

The CDR3 loop reads CASGESSGNTIYF. For the CDR3, the DNA is TGTGCCAGCGGAGAGAGCTCTGGAAACACCATATATTTT. V is TRBV9 and J is TRBJ1-3; D is unclear. The germline V gene has CDR1 SGDLS and CDR2 YYNGEE. The CDR3 runs 13 residues. Between the trimmed V and J ends, which lost 7 bases and 0 bases, there was a span of 8 bases. Full variable domain (missing parts from reference TRBV9 and TRBJ1-3): DSGVTQTPKHLITATGQRVTLRCSPRSGDLSVYWYQQSLDQGLQFLIQYYNGEERAKGNILERFSAQQFPDLHSELNLSSLELGDSALYFCASGESSGNTIYFGEGSWLTVV.

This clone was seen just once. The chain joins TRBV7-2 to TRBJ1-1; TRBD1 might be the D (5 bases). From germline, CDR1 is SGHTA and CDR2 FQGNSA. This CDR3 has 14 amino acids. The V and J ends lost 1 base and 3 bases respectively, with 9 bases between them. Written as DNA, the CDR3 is TGTGCCAGCAGCTTAGATGGGGGGGACACTGAAGCTTTCTTT. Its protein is CASSLDGGDTEAFF. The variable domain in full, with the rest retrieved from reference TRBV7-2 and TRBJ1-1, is GAGVSQSPSNKVTEKGKDVELRCDPISGHTALYWYRQSLGQGLEFLIYFQGNSAPDKSGLPSDRFSAERTGGSVSTLTIQRTQQEDSAVYLCASSLDGGDTEAFFGQGTRLTVV.

In DNA, the CDR3 is TGTGCCAGCAGCGCAAGGGACAGGGGAAACTATGGCTACACCTTC. This translates into CASSARDRGNYGYTF. V usage is TRBV7-9 and J usage is TRBJ1-2; 10 nucleotides agree with TRBD1. CDR3 size: 15 residues. CDR1 and CDR2 (germline): SEHNR, FQNEAQ (reference sequence). V was pared by 5 bases and J by 2 bases, with 5 bases of the junction left unmatched.

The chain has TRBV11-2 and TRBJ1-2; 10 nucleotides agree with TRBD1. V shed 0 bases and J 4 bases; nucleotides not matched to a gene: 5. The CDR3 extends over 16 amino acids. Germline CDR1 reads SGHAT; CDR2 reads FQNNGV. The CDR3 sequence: CASSLDSGDRGYGYTF. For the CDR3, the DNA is TGTGCCAGCAGCTTAGATTCCGGGGACAGGGGCTATGGCTACACCTTC.

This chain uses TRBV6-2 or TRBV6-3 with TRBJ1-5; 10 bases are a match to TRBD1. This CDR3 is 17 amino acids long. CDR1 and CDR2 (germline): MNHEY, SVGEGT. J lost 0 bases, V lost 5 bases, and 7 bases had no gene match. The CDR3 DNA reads TGTGCCAGCAGTAACTTGGGACAGGGGACTAGCAATCAGCCCCAGCATTTT. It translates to CASSNLGQGTSNQPQHF.

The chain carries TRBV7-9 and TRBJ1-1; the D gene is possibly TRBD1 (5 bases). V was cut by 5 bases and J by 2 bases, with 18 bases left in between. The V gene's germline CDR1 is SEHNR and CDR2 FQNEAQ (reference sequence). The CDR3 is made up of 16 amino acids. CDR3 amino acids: CASSPNPRQTNTEAFF. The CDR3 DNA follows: TGTGCCAGCAGCCCGAATCCTCGACAGACTAACACTGAAGCTTTCTTT.

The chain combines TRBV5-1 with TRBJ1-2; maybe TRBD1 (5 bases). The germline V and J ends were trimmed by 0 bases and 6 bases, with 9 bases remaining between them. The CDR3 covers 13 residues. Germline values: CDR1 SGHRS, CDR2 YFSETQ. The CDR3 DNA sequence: TGCGCCAGCAGCTTGGCCGCAGGGAATGGCTACACCTTC. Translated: CASSLAAGNGYTF.

The CDR3 DNA reads TGTGCCAGCAGCTTTCCGGGGTCGGCTAGCGGGGGGGCCTACAATGAGCAGTTCTTC. Translated, it gives CASSFPGSASGGAYNEQFF. This chain uses TRBV11-2 with TRBJ2-1, with TRBD2 identical over 12 bases. Germline trimming cut 3 bases from V and 2 bases from J; bases unmatched to any gene: 11. The CDR3 contains 19 residues. Germline V CDR1 and CDR2: SGHAT, FQNNGV.

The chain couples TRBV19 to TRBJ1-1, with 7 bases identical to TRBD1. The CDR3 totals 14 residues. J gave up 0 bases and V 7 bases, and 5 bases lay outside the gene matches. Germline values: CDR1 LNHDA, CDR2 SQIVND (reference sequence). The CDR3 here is CASKTGQMNTEAFF. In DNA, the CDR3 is TGTGCCAGTAAAACGGGACAGATGAACACTGAAGCTTTCTTT.

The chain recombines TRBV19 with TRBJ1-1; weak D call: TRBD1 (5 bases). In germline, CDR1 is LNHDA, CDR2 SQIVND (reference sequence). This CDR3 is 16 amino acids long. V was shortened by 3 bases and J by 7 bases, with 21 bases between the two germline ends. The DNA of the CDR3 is TGTGCCAGTAGTATTCGGGGGGAGATGTTTAATGGTGAAGCTTTCTTT. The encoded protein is CASSIRGEMFNGEAFF.

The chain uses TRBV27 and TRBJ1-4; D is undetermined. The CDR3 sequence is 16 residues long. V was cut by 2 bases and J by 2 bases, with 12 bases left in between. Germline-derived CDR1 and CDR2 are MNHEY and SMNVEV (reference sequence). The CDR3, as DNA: TGTGCCAGCAGTTTACGTTCATTTGCGACTAATGAAAAACTGTTTTTT. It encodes CASSLRSFATNEKLFF. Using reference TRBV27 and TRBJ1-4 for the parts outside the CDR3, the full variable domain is EAQVTQNPRYLITVTGKKLTVTCSQNMNHEYMSWYRQDPGLGLRQIYYSMNVEVTDKGDVPEGYKVSRKEKRNFPLILESPSPNQTSLYFCASSLRSFATNEKLFFGSGTQLSVL.

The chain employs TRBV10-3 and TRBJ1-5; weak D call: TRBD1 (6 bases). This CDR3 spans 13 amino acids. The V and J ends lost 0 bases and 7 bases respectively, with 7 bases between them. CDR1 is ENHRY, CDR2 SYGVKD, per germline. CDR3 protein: CAISESGQQPQHF. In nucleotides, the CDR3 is TGTGCCATCAGTGAGTCTGGACAGCAGCCCCAGCATTTT.